Listed here are 25 T cell receptor beta chains from one sample, sequenced in a study of CD8+CD57+ T cells in acquired aplastic anemia. Patients included in sequencing had previously demonstrated CD8+CD57+ cell expansion by flow cytometry. Profiling that covered TCR beta VDJ and CDR3 relied on genomic DNA as its template. Using its own MiXCR run on the reads, TCRdb lists one record per CDR3 protein. The table records about 180,000 distinct CDR3 sequences, 50% to 65% of them present only once. The sequenced sample consisted of sorted CD4+, CD8+, or CD8+CD57+ T cells (not recorded which) from PBMCs. These receptors all stem from a human donor with aplastic anemia.

The rearrangement links TRBV29-1 to TRBJ2-7; D gene ambiguous. CDR3 length equals 13 residues. Germline V lookup: CDR1 SQVTM, CDR2 ANQGSEA. V lost 1 base to trimming and J lost 3 bases, with 10 bases between them. In DNA form, the CDR3 reads TGCAGCGTTGAAGGGCAGGACCGCTACGAGCAGTACTTC. Translated: CSVEGQDRYEQYF.

This clonotype was seen just once. The chain has TRBV9 and TRBJ2-5; D call uncertain. Germline CDR1 and CDR2: SGDLS and YYNGEE. Trimming pared 4 bases from V and 4 bases from J, leaving 14 bases between. This CDR3 contains 14 residues. This chain's CDR3 is CASSSDGSAETQYF. In DNA form, the CDR3 reads TGTGCCAGCAGCTCTGATGGATCAGCAGAGACCCAGTACTTC.

The chain employs TRBV12-3 or TRBV12-4 and TRBJ2-3, with 15 bases identical to TRBD2. The CDR3 extends over 21 amino acids. After removal of 5 bases from V and 4 bases from J, the junction contained 19 bases not matched to a gene. The DNA for the CDR3 is TGTGCCAGCAGTACGCCCATGCCGGGACTAGCGGGGGGTATTGGGGCAGATACGCAGTATTTT. Its protein is CASSTPMPGLAGGIGADTQYF.

The genes are TRBV6-5 and TRBJ2-5; 8 bases are a match to TRBD2. The CDR3 runs 13 residues. CDR1 MNHEY and CDR2 SVGAGI come from the germline V gene. Trimming took 6 bases from V and 7 from J; bases not matched to a gene: 7. The CDR3 region is CASRRWAGGTQYF. The CDR3 DNA sequence: TGTGCCAGCAGGCGATGGGCGGGGGGGACCCAGTACTTC.

The chain links TRBV5-8 to TRBJ2-5; tentative D call: TRBD1 (5 bases). The germline V and J ends were trimmed by 9 bases and 0 bases, with 15 bases remaining between them. The germline V gene has CDR1 SGHTS and CDR2 YDEGEE. CDR3 length equals 14 residues. This CDR3 is CATQQVGYQETQYF. The CDR3 nucleotides are TGTGCCACTCAACAGGTGGGGTACCAAGAGACCCAGTACTTC.

This clonotype was found a few times. The chain has TRBV7-9 and TRBJ2-3; possibly TRBD1 for D (6 bases). The CDR3 spans 11 residues. Trimming pared 5 bases from V and 10 bases from J, leaving 10 bases between. The germline CDR1 and CDR2 sequences are SEHNR and FQNEAQ (reference sequence). The CDR3 loop reads CASSLNRAQYF. In DNA, the CDR3 is TGTGCCAGCAGCCTGAACAGGGCGCAGTATTTT. The full variable domain, rest sourced from reference TRBV7-9 and TRBJ2-3, is DTGVSQNPRHKITKRGQNVTFRCDPISEHNRLYWYRQTLGQGPEFLTYFQNEAQLEKSRLLSDRFSAERPKGSFSTLEIQRTEQGDSAMYLCASSLNRAQYFGPGTRLTVL.

J is TRBJ2-7 and V is TRBV15; no reliable D call. The V and J ends lost 0 bases and 4 bases respectively, with 7 bases between them. Germline loops: CDR1 LNHNV, CDR2 YYDKDF (reference sequence). This CDR3 is 13 amino acids long. In DNA form, the CDR3 reads TGTGCCACCAGCAGAGACAGGATTTACGAGCAGTACTTC. Its translation: CATSRDRIYEQYF.

This clonotype was counted only a few times. The rearrangement joins TRBV24-1 to TRBJ2-2; a possible D gene is TRBD2 (6 bases). Germline V gene data show CDR1 as KGHDR and CDR2 as SFDVKD. This CDR3 contains 14 residues. V gave up 9 bases and J gave up 5 bases, with 15 bases separating them. Written as DNA, the CDR3 is TGTGCCACCCGAGGAAGGGAGGAGACCGGGGAGCTGTTTTTT. Protein sequence: CATRGREETGELFF.

This chain uses TRBV6-1 with TRBJ1-2; D is uncertain. Between the trimmed V and J ends, which lost 0 bases and 8 bases, there was a span of 13 bases. The germline CDR1 and CDR2 sequences are MNHNS and SASEGT. The CDR3 extends over 14 amino acids. Here the CDR3 reads CASSEAWYSGGYTF. The CDR3 DNA follows: TGTGCCAGCAGTGAAGCGTGGTATAGCGGGGGCTACACCTTC.

The V call is TRBV7-9, the J call TRBJ2-7, with unresolved D. The CDR3 spans 13 residues. Germline V gene sequence: CDR1 SEHNR, CDR2 FQNEAQ (reference sequence). V dropped 1 base and J dropped 6 bases, with 10 bases sitting between them. DNA of the CDR3: TGTGCCAGCAGCTTAGGACCCATCTGCGAGCAGTACTTC. Translation gives CASSLGPICEQYF. The full variable domain, in which reference TRBV7-9 and TRBJ2-7 provide the parts outside the CDR3, is DTGVSQNPRHKITKRGQNVTFRCDPISEHNRLYWYRQTLGQGPEFLTYFQNEAQLEKSRLLSDRFSAERPKGSFSTLEIQRTEQGDSAMYLCASSLGPICEQYFGPGTRLTVT.

This clonotype was detected ten times or more. This chain joins TRBV7-6 and TRBJ1-2; 8 nucleotides line up with TRBD1. The CDR3 contains 16 residues. The germline V gene has CDR1 SGHVS and CDR2 FNYEAQ. The V segment lost 2 bases and the J segment 8 bases; nucleotides outside the gene matches: 13. The CDR3 DNA sequence: TGTGCCAGCAGCTTATCGCCAGGGGGCCTTTCGTGGGGCTACACCTTC. The encoded protein is CASSLSPGGLSWGYTF.

The chain recombines TRBV7-2 with TRBJ2-5, with D tentatively TRBD2 (6 bases). The V gene lost 5 bases and the J gene lost 2 bases, with 15 bases spanning the gap. Germline CDR1 is SGHTA and CDR2 is FQGNSA. This CDR3 comprises 15 residues. The CDR3 nucleotides read TGTGCCAGCAGCCTCTTTGCGGGGCCGCAAGAGACCCAGTACTTC. It translates to CASSLFAGPQETQYF.

The chain has TRBV11-1 and TRBJ2-7; no firm D call. Looked up from germline, CDR1 is SGHAT and CDR2 is FQDESV (reference sequence). CDR3 length: 15 amino acids. The V end lost 0 bases, the J end lost 0 bases, and 9 bases lay between the germline ends. CDR3: CASSLADTYSYEQYF. CDR3 DNA: TGTGCCAGCAGCTTAGCAGATACTTACTCCTACGAGCAGTACTTC.

This clonotype was seen at least ten times. Here the CDR3 reads CSARDGEGVSNEQFF. CDR3 nucleotide sequence: TGCAGTGCTAGAGATGGAGAAGGAGTAAGCAATGAGCAGTTCTTC. V is TRBV20-1 and J is TRBJ2-1; D uncertain. The CDR3 length is 15 residues. The V end was cut by 0 bases, the J end by 6 bases, with 15 bases between. Germline CDR1 reads DFQATT; CDR2 reads SNEGSKA (reference sequence).

At least ten counts were recorded for this clonotype. The rearrangement joins TRBV2 to TRBJ2-7, with D hard to call. The V end lost 2 bases, the J end lost 6 bases, and 20 bases lay between the germline ends. CDR3 length equals 16 residues. Per germline, CDR1 SNHLY and CDR2 FYNNEI. The CDR3 spells CASSERSGQYPSEQYF. CDR3 coding DNA: TGTGCCAGCAGTGAAAGGAGTGGCCAGTACCCTTCCGAGCAGTACTTC.

Of note for this clonotype: Mismatch with germline at one junction end may stem from a read error. The chain combines TRBV5-1 with TRBJ1-6; D perhaps matches TRBD1 (5 bases). The CDR3 consists of 17 residues. Germline CDR1 is SGHRS and CDR2 is YFSETQ. The CDR3 loop reads CASTLGSGGTPPSPLHF. The DNA of the CDR3 is TGCGCCAGCACCTTGGGGTCAGGCGGGACCCCCCCCTCACCCCTCCACTTT.

V gene TRBV6-5 combines with J gene TRBJ2-7; D not resolved. The CDR3 loop spans 11 amino acids. Germline values: CDR1 MNHEY, CDR2 SVGAGI. Trimming took 6 bases from V and 4 from J, leaving 7 bases between them. As DNA, the CDR3 is TGTGCCAGCAGCTTTCAATACGAGCAGTACTTC. Translating it yields CASSFQYEQYF.

The chain combines TRBV2 with TRBJ2-7; either TRBD1 or TRBD2 may supply D (6 bases each). Germline V gives CDR1 SNHLY, CDR2 FYNNEI. The CDR3 is made up of 13 amino acids. V was shortened by 6 bases and J by 7 bases, with 16 bases between the two germline ends. The CDR3 coding sequence is TGTGCCAGCAGCTACAGGGAGGTGGGGGAGCAGTACTTC. Amino acid sequence: CASSYREVGEQYF.

This clonotype has at least ten counts. The chain is built from TRBV5-1 and TRBJ2-1; maybe TRBD2 (6 bases). The CDR3 consists of 13 residues. V lost 0 bases, J lost 7 bases, and 8 bases lay in between. Germline CDR1 SGHRS, CDR2 YFSETQ. CDR3 amino acids: CASSLVGGNEQFF. The CDR3 DNA follows: TGCGCCAGCAGCTTGGTGGGGGGTAATGAGCAGTTCTTC.

J is TRBJ1-4 and V is TRBV29-1; weak D call: TRBD1 (6 bases). The CDR3 spans 15 residues. With 4 bases removed from V and 4 bases from J, the gap between germline ends came to 16 bases. Germline CDR1 SQVTM, CDR2 ANQGSEA. This chain's CDR3 is CSVVMARGSNEKLFF. In DNA, the CDR3 is TGCAGCGTTGTCATGGCCAGGGGAAGTAATGAAAAACTGTTTTTT.

This clonotype came up many times. The chain employs TRBV12-3 or TRBV12-4 and TRBJ1-2; TRBD1 matches 9 bases. The CDR3 is 14 amino acids. V lost 5 bases to trimming and J lost 8 bases; unmatched junction nucleotides: 9. The CDR3 region is CASSMTTGGAGYTF. CDR3 sequence (DNA): TGTGCCAGCAGTATGACGACAGGGGGGGCCGGCTACACCTTC.

The rearrangement uses TRBV9 and TRBJ2-7; D is ambiguous. Germline V gene data show CDR1 as SGDLS and CDR2 as YYNGEE. V lost 2 bases, J lost 3 bases, and 15 bases lay in between. The CDR3 has 15 amino acids. CDR3 nucleotides: TGTGCCAGCAGCGTGGCCCCGGGCCCGGTCTACGAGCAGTACTTC. It codes for CASSVAPGPVYEQYF.

This clonotype was found many times. The chain links TRBV20-1 to TRBJ2-7; D is unclear. Germline CDR1 is DFQATT and CDR2 is SNEGSKA (reference sequence). The V end was cut by 0 bases, the J end by 4 bases, with 13 bases between. The CDR3 is 14 residues long. The CDR3 loop reads CSARDYSMGYEQYF. In nucleotides, the CDR3 is TGCAGTGCTAGAGATTACTCAATGGGGTACGAGCAGTACTTC.

The chain is built from TRBV20-1 and TRBJ2-3, with 11 bases lining up with TRBD2. Germline CDR1 is DFQATT and CDR2 is SNEGSKA (reference sequence). The CDR3 extends over 13 amino acids. V dropped 7 bases and J dropped 4; count of bases not matched to a gene: 4. DNA of the CDR3: TGCAGTGTCGTAGCGGGGGGGGCAGATACGCAGTATTTT. Its translation: CSVVAGGADTQYF.

This chain links TRBV28 with TRBJ2-1; 8 nucleotides line up with TRBD1. CDR1 and CDR2 (germline): MDHEN, SYDVKM. Trimming at V came to 4 bases and at J to 5 bases, leaving 4 bases not matched to a gene. The CDR3 runs to 14 residues. CDR3 DNA sequence: TGTGCCAGCAGTTCCCTGACAGGGGACAATGAGCAGTTCTTC. Encoded protein: CASSSLTGDNEQFF.